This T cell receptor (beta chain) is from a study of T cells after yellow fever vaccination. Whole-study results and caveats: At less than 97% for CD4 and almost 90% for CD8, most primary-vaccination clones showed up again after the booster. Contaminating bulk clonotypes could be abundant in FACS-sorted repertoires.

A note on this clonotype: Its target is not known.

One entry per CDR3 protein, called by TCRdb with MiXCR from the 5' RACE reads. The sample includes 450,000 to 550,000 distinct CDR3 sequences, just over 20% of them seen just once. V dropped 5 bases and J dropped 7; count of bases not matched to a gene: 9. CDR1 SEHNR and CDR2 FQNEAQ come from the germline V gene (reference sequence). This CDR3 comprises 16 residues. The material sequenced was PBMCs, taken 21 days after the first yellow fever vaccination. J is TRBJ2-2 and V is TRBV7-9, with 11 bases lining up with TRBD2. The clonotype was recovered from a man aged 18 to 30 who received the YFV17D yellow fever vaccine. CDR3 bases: TGTGCCAGCAGCATCCCCCGACTAGCGGGGTACGGGGAGCTGTTTTTT. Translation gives CASSIPRLAGYGELFF.